The present TCR beta chain was sequenced within a study of tumor-infiltrating lymphocytes in primary liver carcinoma. On the study more broadly: The patients, men and women alike, were aged 30 to 69 years. Tumors measured roughly 4 to 11 cm and were stage T1-T3 N0M0. Regarding the study as a whole: It was in tumors, not blood, that the top-250-clone fraction was significantly higher (p = 0.039).

About this clonotype: Its antigen is unknown. A much bigger clone sits one base away, suggesting this may be a read error.

The authors made TCR beta cDNA from roughly 480 ng total RNA with a constant-region primer. ARM-PCR was slightly modified, and three nested multiplex PCR rounds with it gave rise to the TCR beta libraries. It was with TRBV1-TRBV30 forward primers and a C-beta reverse primer that the first two PCR rounds were run, at around 11 cycles each. One entry per CDR3 protein results from TCRdb running MiXCR on the multiplex PCR reads. The sample has fewer than 350,000 distinct CDR3 sequences, 50% to 70% seen once. The CDR3 is 13 amino acids. Germline V gene data show CDR1 as MNHEY and CDR2 as SVGEGT. Both blood RNA, taken from unsorted whole blood, and germline DNA were extracted. Patients were treatment-naive with chronic HBV infection.

The chain recombines TRBV6-2 or TRBV6-3 with TRBJ1-2, with D perhaps matching TRBD1 (5 bases). The source of this sequence is a man aged 35-49 years with primary liver carcinoma and hepatitis B virus infection. Material for sequencing was peripheral blood. The CDR3: CAGSSTRVGGYTF. The DNA for the CDR3 is TGTGCCGGCAGTTCCACCAGGGTTGGTGGCTACACCTTC.